The 23 T cell receptor beta chains listed next were all sequenced from one sample in a study of post-analysis software for immune sequencing data (dated by TCRdb to the mid-2010s). Study-wide findings and limitations: Roughly 5 TRBV segments, including TRBV5-6, TRBV5-1 and TRBV20-1, were significantly more frequent in patients than controls.

The protocol used for the library was PCR. The instrument was an Illumina HiSeq 2500. To reduce PCR and sequencing biases, unique molecular identifiers were built into the TCR beta cDNA libraries. TCRdb reanalyzed the raw reads on its own, using fastp at Q25 for trimming and MiXCR for clone calling, and kept in-frame beta chains. Each CDR3 protein appears once, grouped with its most common genes and DNA. The table for this sample lists 820,000 or so distinct CDR3 sequences; approximately 57% of them were counted only once. The ten top clones hold about 4.5% of the sample. Their target antigens are unknown. The specimen sequenced was blood. The receptors originated from a girl aged 10-17 years with multiple sclerosis.

J is TRBJ2-3 and V is TRBV7-2; 11 positions match TRBD2. Trimming removed 6 bases from V and 7 bases from J; junction bases left unmatched: 6. The CDR3 length is 14 residues. Germline V lookup: CDR1 SGHTA, CDR2 FQGNSA. CDR3 protein: CASSTSGSSHTQYF. The CDR3 bases are TGTGCCAGCAGTACTAGCGGGAGTTCACATACGCAGTATTTT.

This clonotype was seen only a few times. In DNA, the CDR3 is TGTGCCAGTAGTCCCCAGGTCACCCCCACTGTTACGCAGTATTTT. The encoded protein is CASSPQVTPTVTQYF. The V and J genes are TRBV19 and TRBJ2-3; D is undetermined. Germline loops: CDR1 LNHDA, CDR2 SQIVND (reference sequence). The V and J ends lost 5 bases and 8 bases respectively, with 20 bases between them. The CDR3 totals 15 residues.

The chain links TRBV29-1 to TRBJ2-3; possible D gene TRBD2, 5 bases. In germline, CDR1 is SQVTM, CDR2 ANQGSEA. The CDR3 spans 14 residues. V was clipped by 3 bases and J by 6 bases, with 16 bases between them. In DNA form, the CDR3 reads TGCAGCGTTGAGCGGGCTACCCGAAGGGATACGCAGTATTTT. Its translation: CSVERATRRDTQYF.

The V call is TRBV6-6, the J call TRBJ1-1; D is unresolved. V was trimmed by 7 bases and J by 8 bases, leaving 20 bases between them. This CDR3 has 14 amino acids. Germline loops: CDR1 MNHNY, CDR2 SVGAGI (reference sequence). Here the CDR3 DNA reads TGTGCCAGCACCACCGCCGGCAGTTGGACCGAAGCTTTCTTT. Translation gives CASTTAGSWTEAFF.

The chain links TRBV20-1 to TRBJ2-1; 10 nucleotides align to TRBD2. Germline V gene lookup returns CDR1 DFQATT and CDR2 SNEGSKA (reference sequence). Trimming at V came to 3 bases and at J to 5 bases, leaving 10 bases not matched to a gene. The CDR3 spans 16 residues. The CDR3 DNA is TGCAGTGCTAGTCCAGGCCTAGCGGGAGATCACAATGAGCAGTTCTTC. Protein product: CSASPGLAGDHNEQFF.

J is TRBJ2-1 and V is TRBV27; possible D gene TRBD1, 6 bases. Germline lookup yields CDR1 MNHEY and CDR2 SMNVEV (reference sequence). Trimming left V 5 bases short and J 7 bases short, with 18 bases between. The CDR3 has 15 residues. The CDR3 sequence is CASSTRGRRENEQFF. The CDR3 bases are TGTGCCAGCAGTACAAGGGGGAGAAGAGAAAATGAGCAGTTCTTC.

This clonotype was recorded a few times. V and J are TRBV20-1 and TRBJ2-5; 8 positions agree with TRBD1. After removal of 7 bases from V and 4 bases from J, the junction contained 8 bases not matched to a gene. The CDR3 is 13 amino acids. Germline V CDR1 and CDR2: DFQATT, SNEGSKA (reference sequence). CDR3 amino acids: CSGPQGEAETQYF. For the CDR3, the DNA is TGCAGTGGTCCACAGGGGGAGGCAGAGACCCAGTACTTC.

This clonotype showed up just once. An end of the junction does not agree with germline; a read error may underlie this. J is TRBJ2-5 and V is TRBV7-7; 8 bases line up with TRBD1. In germline, CDR1 is SSHAT, CDR2 FNYEAQ (reference sequence). This CDR3 is built from 16 residues. Written as DNA, the CDR3 is TGTGCTAGCAGCTTAGGGCCCCCGCAGGGGGCGGGCGAACAGTACTTC. Translating gives CASSLGPPQGAGEQYF.

This chain connects TRBV5-5 to TRBJ2-4; 7 nucleotides line up with TRBD1. Germline values: CDR1 SGHKS, CDR2 YYEKEE (reference sequence). V gave up 4 bases and J gave up 3 bases; unmatched junction bases: 10. The CDR3 consists of 16 residues. CDR3 sequence (DNA): TGTGCCAGCAGCCCAAGGGACAGTTTAGTCAAAAACATTCAGTACTTC. Translation: CASSPRDSLVKNIQYF.

The V gene is TRBV9, the J gene TRBJ2-6; D may be TRBD1 or TRBD2 (7 bases each). Germline CDR1 reads SGDLS; CDR2 reads YYNGEE. Trimming stripped 0 bases from V and 4 bases from J, with 14 bases between. The CDR3 has 17 amino acids. The CDR3 is CASSVAGGARGANVLTF. DNA for the CDR3: TGTGCCAGCAGCGTAGCAGGGGGGGCAAGAGGGGCCAACGTCCTGACTTTC.

V usage is TRBV7-6 and J usage is TRBJ1-5; the D is unclear. The CDR3 spans 16 residues. Germline assignment: CDR1 SGHVS and CDR2 FNYEAQ. V was clipped by 0 bases and J by 2 bases, with 11 bases between them. The CDR3 nucleotides read TGTGCCAGCAGCTTAGCGCCCCATGGGGGCAATCAGCCCCAGCATTTT. Translation gives CASSLAPHGGNQPQHF.

This clonotype appeared many times. CDR3 in DNA: TGCAGTGCCACCCCAGCGGGAGGGACGACCTACGAGCAGTACTTC. Its translation: CSATPAGGTTYEQYF. This chain uses TRBV20-1 with TRBJ2-7; 10 bases line up with TRBD2. V was clipped by 6 bases and J by 2 bases; unmatched bases: 10. Germline assignment: CDR1 DFQATT and CDR2 SNEGSKA (reference sequence). The CDR3 contains 15 residues.

This clonotype was counted only a few times. This sequence joins TRBV20-1 and TRBJ2-1, with D tentatively TRBD1 or TRBD2 (5 bases each). The CDR3 is 16 amino acids. CDR1 is DFQATT, CDR2 SNEGSKA, per germline (reference sequence). Trimming took off 0 bases at V and 1 base at J, with 13 bases between the two ends. Here the CDR3 DNA reads TGCAGTGCTAGAGATTCTCGGGGCGAATCCTACAATGAGCAGTTCTTC. Encoded protein: CSARDSRGESYNEQFF.

The count of this clonotype is one. The V and J genes are TRBV7-9 and TRBJ1-5, with a weak D call TRBD1 (6 bases). Germline lookup yields CDR1 SEHNR and CDR2 FQNEAQ (reference sequence). V gave up 4 bases and J gave up 5 bases, with 12 bases separating them. The CDR3 consists of 14 residues. The CDR3 here is CASSSDSGDQPQHF. CDR3 nucleotide sequence: TGTGCCAGCAGCTCGGACAGCGGAGATCAGCCCCAGCATTTT. Complete variable domain (other parts from reference TRBV7-9 and TRBJ1-5): DTGVSQNPRHKITKRGQNVTFRCDPISEHNRLYWYRQTLGQGPEFLTYFQNEAQLEKSRLLSDRFSAERPKGSFSTLEIQRTEQGDSAMYLCASSSDSGDQPQHFGDGTRLSIL.

The chain recombines TRBV12-3 or TRBV12-4 with TRBJ2-3; the D gene is possibly TRBD1 (6 bases). The CDR3 has 16 amino acids. Deletions cut 2 bases from V and 1 base from J, with 13 bases between. The CDR3 region is CASSLIGPGGTDTQYF. The CDR3 DNA sequence: TGTGCCAGCAGTTTAATAGGTCCAGGGGGCACAGATACGCAGTATTTT.

This clonotype has more than one count but fewer than ten. The chain combines TRBV9 with TRBJ2-7; 10 bases line up with TRBD2. Germline V gives CDR1 SGDLS, CDR2 YYNGEE. The CDR3 sequence is 15 residues long. The V and J ends lost 1 base and 4 bases, in that order; junction bases with no gene match: 5. CDR3 nucleotides: TGTGCCAGCAGCGTAACTAGCGGGACCTTATACGAGCAGTACTTC. This codes for CASSVTSGTLYEQYF.

The chain employs TRBV5-1 and TRBJ2-7; D call uncertain. Trimming removed 0 bases at V and 5 bases at J, with 15 bases between. Germline assignment: CDR1 SGHRS and CDR2 YFSETQ. The CDR3 covers 15 residues. The CDR3: CASSLGSGALHEQYF. The CDR3 bases are TGCGCCAGCAGCTTGGGGTCAGGAGCCCTCCACGAGCAGTACTTC.

This chain connects TRBV20-1 to TRBJ2-3, with TRBD2 matching 9 bases. Per germline, CDR1 DFQATT and CDR2 SNEGSKA (reference sequence). The CDR3 is 15 residues long. Losses at the gene ends were 3 bases for V and 7 bases for J; bases not matched to a gene: 11. In nucleotides, the CDR3 is TGCAGTGCTAGGGCTAGCGGGGAGGTTCTATATACGCAGTATTTT. Translation: CSARASGEVLYTQYF.

Only one count was recorded for this clonotype. The chain uses TRBV5-1 and TRBJ2-2; 13 bases line up with TRBD2. CDR1 is SGHRS, CDR2 YFSETQ, per germline. This CDR3 region has 18 residues. With 2 bases clipped from V and 0 bases from J, the junction kept 4 bases outside the gene matches. The CDR3 is CASSLMGLAGTNTGELFF. Here the CDR3 DNA reads TGCGCCAGCAGCTTAATGGGACTAGCGGGGACGAACACCGGGGAGCTGTTTTTT.

This clonotype turned up a few times. The V call is TRBV4-1, the J call TRBJ2-1, with D unclear. Germline V gene sequence: CDR1 MGHRA, CDR2 YSYEKL. The CDR3 runs 15 residues. V lost 0 bases, J lost 3 bases, and 9 bases lay in between. CDR3 bases: TGCGCCAGCAGCCAAGAAGAATTAGTCTACAATGAGCAGTTCTTC. Amino acids: CASSQEELVYNEQFF.

This chain joins TRBV5-1 and TRBJ1-2; tentative D call: TRBD1 (5 bases). Germline values: CDR1 SGHRS, CDR2 YFSETQ. This CDR3 contains 16 residues. Trimming cost V 0 bases and J 7 bases, with 19 bases left between them. The CDR3, as DNA: TGCGCCAGCAGCTTGGTTCCTTTCCGTGACGGGGCTGGCTACACCTTC. This gives the protein CASSLVPFRDGAGYTF.

The sample holds a few counts of this clonotype. V usage is TRBV20-1 and J usage is TRBJ2-3; D unclear. The CDR3 extends over 13 amino acids. The V gene lost 5 bases and the J gene lost 1 base, with 10 bases spanning the gap. Germline-derived CDR1 and CDR2 are DFQATT and SNEGSKA (reference sequence). The CDR3 region has the DNA TGCAGTGCTCCGCCTGGGGGCACAGATACGCAGTATTTT. Amino acid sequence: CSAPPGGTDTQYF.

This clonotype was seen a few times. The genes are TRBV29-1 and TRBJ1-2; 9 bases line up with TRBD1. CDR1 and CDR2 (germline): SQVTM, ANQGSEA. V dropped 6 bases and J dropped 10; count of bases not matched to a gene: 9. CDR3 length equals 12 residues. The CDR3: CSVEGTGTFYTF. CDR3 nucleotide sequence: TGCAGCGTAGAGGGGACAGGGACTTTCTACACCTTC.